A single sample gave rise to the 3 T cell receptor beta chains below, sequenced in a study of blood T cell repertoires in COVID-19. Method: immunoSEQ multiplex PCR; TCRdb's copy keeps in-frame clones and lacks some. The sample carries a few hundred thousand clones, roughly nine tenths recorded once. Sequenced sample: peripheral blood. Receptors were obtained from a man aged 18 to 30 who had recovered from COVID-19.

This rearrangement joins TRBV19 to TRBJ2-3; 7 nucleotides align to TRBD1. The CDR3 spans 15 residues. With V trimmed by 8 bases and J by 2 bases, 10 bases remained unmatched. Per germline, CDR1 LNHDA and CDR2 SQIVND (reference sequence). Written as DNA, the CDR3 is TGTGCCAGTTCCATCGGGGACAGACTCACAGATACGCAGTATTTT. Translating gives CASSIGDRLTDTQYF.

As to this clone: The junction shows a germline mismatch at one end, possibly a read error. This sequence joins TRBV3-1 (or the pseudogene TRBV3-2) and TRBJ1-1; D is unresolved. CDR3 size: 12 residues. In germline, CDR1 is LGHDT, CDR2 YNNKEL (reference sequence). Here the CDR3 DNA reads TGTGCCAGCAGCCAAGATTATGAGGCGGCTACCTTT. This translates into CASSQDYEAATF.

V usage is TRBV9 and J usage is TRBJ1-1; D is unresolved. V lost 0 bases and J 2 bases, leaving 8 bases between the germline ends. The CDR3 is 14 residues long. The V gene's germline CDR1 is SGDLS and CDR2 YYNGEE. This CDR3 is CASSVDRENTEAFF. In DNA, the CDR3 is TGTGCCAGCAGCGTAGATCGAGAAAACACTGAAGCTTTCTTT. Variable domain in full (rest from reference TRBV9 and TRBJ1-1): DSGVTQTPKHLITATGQRVTLRCSPRSGDLSVYWYQQSLDQGLQFLIQYYNGEERAKGNILERFSAQQFPDLHSELNLSSLELGDSALYFCASSVDRENTEAFFGQGTRLTVV.